The 22 T cell receptor beta chains reported below all come from one sample, sequenced in a study of T-cell reconstitution after alpha-beta-depleted transplantation in children. Unique molecular identifiers tagged the TCRbeta library. TCRdb processed the PCR reads anew with MiXCR; each CDR3 protein has one entry. Among 600,000 to 700,000 distinct CDR3 sequences listed, roughly 15% were seen once. The material was PBMCs from the stem cell graft donor, obtained from the stem cell graft. These receptors came from a human donor who donated a stem cell graft to a child with acute myeloid leukemia.

This clonotype was found many times. V is TRBV29-1 and J is TRBJ2-7; 7 bases align to TRBD1. Germline V gives CDR1 SQVTM, CDR2 ANQGSEA. Unmatched junction bases numbered 4, after V lost 5 bases and J lost 3 bases. The CDR3 contains 12 residues. The CDR3 loop reads CSVRQGSYEQYF. The CDR3 DNA sequence: TGCAGCGTTCGACAGGGTAGCTACGAGCAGTACTTC.

This clonotype was detected only a few times. The chain couples TRBV7-2 to TRBJ1-2, with D hard to call. Trimming cost V 5 bases and J 8 bases, with 27 bases left between them. This CDR3 contains 17 residues. Germline CDR1 and CDR2: SGHTA and FQGNSA. CDR3 loop: CASSLRTSASGSWGYTF. In nucleotides, the CDR3 is TGTGCCAGCAGCCTCAGGACGTCGGCCAGTGGGAGTTGGGGCTACACCTTC.

This clonotype occurred many times. DNA for the CDR3: TGCAGTCCCAATAGGGGGGCGGGGAATGAGCAGTTCTTC. It encodes CSPNRGAGNEQFF. J is TRBJ2-1 and V is TRBV20-1; D possibly matches TRBD1 or TRBD2 (6 bases each). CDR3 length equals 13 residues. CDR1 and CDR2 from the germline V gene are DFQATT and SNEGSKA (reference sequence). With 8 bases removed from V and 7 bases from J, the gap between germline ends came to 18 bases.

The CDR3 reads CATSRGLQPAGQPQHF. The CDR3 coding sequence is TGTGCCACCAGCAGAGGTCTCCAGCCTGCAGGTCAGCCCCAGCATTTT. The chain uses TRBV15 and TRBJ1-5; unclear D gene. V lost 1 base and J lost 6, with 16 bases in between. CDR3 length equals 16 residues. The germline CDR1 and CDR2 sequences are LNHNV and YYDKDF (reference sequence).

This clonotype has only a few counts. The CDR3 reads CAISESRGMNTEAFF. The CDR3 coding sequence is TGTGCCATCAGTGAGTCCCGGGGAATGAACACTGAAGCTTTCTTT. V gene TRBV10-3 combines with J gene TRBJ1-1; D call uncertain. Trimming took off 0 bases at V and 0 bases at J, with 8 bases between the two ends. Germline CDR1 reads ENHRY; CDR2 reads SYGVKD. This CDR3 is 15 amino acids long.

Here the CDR3 reads CASSPPGTADTQYF. Written as DNA, the CDR3 is TGTGCCAGCAGCCCACCTGGGACAGCAGATACGCAGTATTTT. The chain couples TRBV7-9 to TRBJ2-3; TRBD1 agrees at 7 bases. This CDR3 has 14 amino acids. Looked up from germline, CDR1 is SEHNR and CDR2 is FQNEAQ (reference sequence). V shed 5 bases and J 4 bases; nucleotides not matched to a gene: 6.

A remark on this clonotype: The junction departs from the called germline gene at one end, perhaps through a read error. J is TRBJ2-5 and V is TRBV27; D might be TRBD1 or TRBD2, each matching 5 bases. CDR3 length: 12 amino acids. The germline gives CDR1 MNHEY, CDR2 SMNVEV (reference sequence). The CDR3, as DNA: TGTGCCAGTTCACCGGGGACGGAGACCCCGTACTTC. This gives the protein CASSPGTETPYF.

This clonotype has ten or more counts. The rearrangement joins TRBV6-1 to TRBJ1-2; a weak D match, TRBD1 (5 bases). The length of the CDR3 is 13 residues. The V end lost 6 bases, the J end lost 4 bases, and 12 bases lay between the germline ends. Germline loops: CDR1 MNHNS, CDR2 SASEGT. CDR3 region: CASSPGWGYGYTF. As DNA, the CDR3 is TGTGCCAGCAGCCCAGGGTGGGGCTATGGCTACACCTTC.

This clonotype came up many times. The genes are TRBV20-1 and TRBJ2-1; the match to TRBD2 covers 8 bases. The germline V gene has CDR1 DFQATT and CDR2 SNEGSKA (reference sequence). V lost 6 bases, J lost 2 bases, and 15 bases stayed unmatched. The CDR3 totals 17 residues. The CDR3 bases are TGCAGTGCCGGTGCACTAGCGGACTTCAACGCCTACAATGAGCAGTTCTTC. Its protein is CSAGALADFNAYNEQFF.

This clonotype was seen many times. The chain combines TRBV21-1 with TRBJ2-1; the D segment call TRBD1 is taken from the table without a DNA check. TRBV21-1 is annotated as a pseudogene. CDR3 length: 15 residues. CDR3 loop: CATGRGTGTYNEQFF. Here the CDR3 DNA reads TGTGCCACCGGGAGAGGGACAGGGACCTACAATGAGCAGTTCTTC.

This chain uses TRBV9 with TRBJ2-2; 10 bases agree with TRBD2. V lost 0 bases to trimming and J lost 7 bases; unmatched junction nucleotides: 9. Germline CDR1 SGDLS, CDR2 YYNGEE. The CDR3 sequence is 17 residues long. The DNA of the CDR3 is TGTGCCAGCAGCGTAGCTAGCGGGGGCCCCCGGGGCGGGGAGCTGTTTTTT. Its translation is CASSVASGGPRGGELFF.

The rearrangement uses TRBV13 and TRBJ2-1; D gene unclear. The CDR3 contains 13 residues. CDR1 is PRHDT and CDR2 is FYEKMQ in the germline V gene (reference sequence). V was cut by 7 bases and J by 6 bases, with 13 bases left in between. CDR3 nucleotides: TGTGCCAGCAAGGGTCAGACGGCCAATGAGCAGTTCTTC. Translated, it gives CASKGQTANEQFF.

This clonotype has at least ten counts. The chain is built from TRBV10-3 and TRBJ2-3; D perhaps matches TRBD2 (6 bases). This CDR3 is 15 amino acids long. V was pared by 6 bases and J by 2 bases, with 15 bases between. The germline V gene encodes CDR1 ENHRY and CDR2 SYGVKD. CDR3 nucleotides: TGTGCCATCAGCGGGTGGGACTCAGTCACAGATACGCAGTATTTT. This translates into CAISGWDSVTDTQYF.

The sample holds many counts of this clonotype. The V and J genes are TRBV20-1 and TRBJ2-7; no reliable D call. The CDR3 contains 12 residues. V dropped 2 bases and J dropped 3 bases, with 8 bases sitting between them. The germline CDR1 and CDR2 sequences are DFQATT and SNEGSKA (reference sequence). The CDR3 DNA sequence: TGCAGTGCTAGACCCAACAACTACGAGCAGTACGTC. It specifies CSARPNNYEQYV.

This clonotype has a handful of counts. This chain joins TRBV20-1 and TRBJ1-6; D remains unclear. This CDR3 has 14 residues. Germline values: CDR1 DFQATT, CDR2 SNEGSKA (reference sequence). V was pared by 0 bases and J by 9 bases, with 12 bases between. The CDR3 DNA follows: TGCAGTGCTAGAGATTTGGGTTCTAGTTCACCCCTCCACTTT. It encodes CSARDLGSSSPLHF.

The chain is built from TRBV11-1 and TRBJ1-1, with TRBD1 matching 8 bases. Losses at the gene ends were 4 bases for V and 12 bases for J; bases not matched to a gene: 7. In germline, CDR1 is SGHAT, CDR2 FQDESV (reference sequence). The CDR3 spans 12 residues. The CDR3, as DNA: TGTGCCAGCAGCTCCACGGGACAGGCGACTTTCTTT. Translating gives CASSSTGQATFF.

This clonotype was counted ten times or more. The chain combines TRBV27 with TRBJ2-2; D is unclear. The V gene's germline CDR1 is MNHEY and CDR2 SMNVEV (reference sequence). V dropped 1 base and J dropped 5 bases, with 8 bases sitting between them. This CDR3 region has 14 residues. CDR3 amino acids: CASSLWVGTGELFF. CDR3 sequence (DNA): TGTGCCAGCAGTTTATGGGTCGGGACCGGGGAGCTGTTTTTT.

This clonotype was recorded a few times. This chain links TRBV7-9 with TRBJ2-7; D gene ambiguous. CDR3 length: 14 residues. Germline V gene lookup returns CDR1 SEHNR and CDR2 FQNEAQ (reference sequence). The V end lost 7 bases, the J end lost 6 bases, and 19 bases lay between the germline ends. CDR3 bases: TGTGCCAGCACCCCTGGATACACTTCTGCCGAGCAGTACTTC. Its translation is CASTPGYTSAEQYF.

This clonotype has just a few counts. The rearrangement joins TRBV29-1 to TRBJ1-2; D is unresolved. Trimming left V 5 bases short and J 7 bases short, with 20 bases between. The CDR3 has 14 amino acids. CDR1 and CDR2 from the germline V gene are SQVTM and ANQGSEA. The CDR3 spells CSVHAPLSAFGYTF. CDR3 DNA: TGCAGCGTTCACGCGCCGTTGTCTGCTTTTGGCTACACCTTC. The entire variable domain, with the rest obtained from reference TRBV29-1 and TRBJ1-2, is as follows: SAVISQKPSRDICQRGTSLTIQCQVDSQVTMMFWYRQQPGQSLTLIATANQGSEATYESGFVIDKFPISRPNLTFSTLTVSNMSPEDSSIYLCSVHAPLSAFGYTFGSGTRLTVV.

The chain uses TRBV30 and TRBJ2-3, with D unresolved. This CDR3 is built from 11 residues. The germline CDR1 and CDR2 sequences are GTSNPN and SVGIG (reference sequence). Trimming removed 2 bases from V and 4 bases from J, with 4 bases in between. CDR3 sequence (DNA): TGTGCCTGGAGTAAGGCAGATACGCAGTATTTT. It codes for CAWSKADTQYF.

Only a few counts were recorded for this clonotype. The chain couples TRBV7-8 to TRBJ1-1, with D hard to call. The CDR3 length is 13 residues. Germline V gene data show CDR1 as SGHVS and CDR2 as FQNEAQ. V lost 5 bases to trimming and J lost 8 bases, with 15 bases between them. The CDR3 region is CASSPHPKMEAFF. The CDR3 DNA reads as TGTGCCAGCAGCCCCCACCCCAAGATGGAAGCTTTCTTT.

Ten or more counts support this clonotype. The genes are TRBV12-3 or TRBV12-4 and TRBJ2-2; D gene unclear. The CDR3 sequence is 12 residues long. The V end lost 6 bases, the J end lost 6 bases, and 8 bases lay between the germline ends. The CDR3 here is CASRFIPGELFF. CDR3 nucleotide sequence: TGTGCCAGCAGGTTTATCCCCGGGGAGCTGTTTTTT.